This TCR beta chain was sequenced for a study of cytomegalovirus exposure and HLA in healthy donors. The study, taken as a whole, reports: Reported results showed that the classifier diagnosed cytomegalovirus status with high specificity and sensitivity. Among the CMV-associated chains, three were confirmed in vitro as specific for CMV antigens. Researchers catalogued about 150 TCR beta chains as cytomegalovirus-associated.

TCRdb keeps only in-frame clones here, not all; method: immunoSEQ multiplex PCR. This table has about 190,000 clones, approximately 84% appearing once. Comments on this clone: Its antigen remains unknown.

The TCR sequence derives from a man between 18 and 29 years old in good health and CMV-seropositive. Input material: PBMCs.

The CDR3 region has the DNA TGTGCCATCAGTGAGCCCGGACAGGCGACCTACGAGCAGTACTTC. Its translation is CAISEPGQATYEQYF. The chain has TRBV10-3 and TRBJ2-7; TRBD1 matches 7 bases. The trim removed 2 bases at V and 2 bases at J, leaving 6 bases unmatched. CDR1 is ENHRY and CDR2 is SYGVKD in the germline V gene. The CDR3 covers 15 residues.